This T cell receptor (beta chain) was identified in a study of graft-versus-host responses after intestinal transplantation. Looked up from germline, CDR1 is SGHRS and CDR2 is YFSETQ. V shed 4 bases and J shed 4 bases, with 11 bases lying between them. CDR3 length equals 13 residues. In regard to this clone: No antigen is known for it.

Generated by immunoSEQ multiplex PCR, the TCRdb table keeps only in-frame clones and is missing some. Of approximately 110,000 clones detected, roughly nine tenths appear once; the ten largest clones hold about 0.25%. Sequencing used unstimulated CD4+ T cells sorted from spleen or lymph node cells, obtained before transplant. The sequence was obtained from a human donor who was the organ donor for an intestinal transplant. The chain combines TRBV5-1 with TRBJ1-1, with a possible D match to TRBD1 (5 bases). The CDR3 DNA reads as TGCGCCAGCAGCGCCATTGGGGCCACTGAAGCTTTCTTT. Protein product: CASSAIGATEAFF.